The source of this T cell receptor (beta chain) is a study of cytomegalovirus exposure and HLA in healthy donors. Study results and caveats: The tendency of first-cohort TCR clusters to co-occur in the roughly 110 validation repertoires emerged from a later analysis. A classifier reportedly called cytomegalovirus status with high sensitivity and specificity. Researchers counted 164 TCR beta chains as cytomegalovirus-associated.

A single count supports this clone. What it recognizes is unknown. Within the sample, other DNA sequences also encode this same CDR3. Sequencing used immunoSEQ multiplex PCR; TCRdb keeps in-frame clones, though not all of them. Of around 250,000 clones in the sample, 90% were seen once. Material for sequencing was PBMCs. This receptor was taken from a woman aged 18-29 years in good health and CMV-seronegative.

This CDR3 reads CASSLRGEQYF. CDR3 in DNA: TGTGCCAGCAGTCTCCGAGGGGAGCAGTACTTC. V and J are TRBV28 and TRBJ2-7; perhaps TRBD2 as D (5 bases). The CDR3 contains 11 residues. The germline CDR1 and CDR2 sequences are MDHEN and SYDVKM. Trimming cost V 5 bases and J 7 bases, with 9 bases left between them.